A single sample is the source of the 2 T cell receptor beta chains below, sequenced in a study of radiotherapy plus CTLA-4 blockade in lung cancer. Assay: immunoSEQ multiplex PCR; the TCRdb copy retains only in-frame clones and omits some. The table records 95,000 to 150,000 clones, 75% to 90% of them present only once. The sample was peripheral blood, taken from a patient treated with radiotherapy plus ipilimumab. The receptors originated from a human donor with non-small cell lung cancer that progressed on radiotherapy plus ipilimumab.

The chain carries TRBV12-5 and TRBJ2-1; D might be TRBD1 or TRBD2, each matching 6 bases. Germline CDR1 and CDR2: LGHNT and FRNRAP. Trimming removed 1 base from V and 9 bases from J, with 22 bases in between. The CDR3 extends over 17 amino acids. The CDR3 sequence: CASGLAARAGRGGEQFF. CDR3 nucleotide sequence: TGTGCTAGTGGTTTGGCCGCCAGGGCGGGAAGAGGGGGTGAGCAGTTCTTC. The entire variable domain, with the rest obtained from reference TRBV12-5 and TRBJ2-1, is as follows: DARVTQTPRHKVTEMGQEVTMRCQPILGHNTVFWYRQTMMQGLELLAYFRNRAPLDDSGMPKDRFSAEMPDATLATLKIQPSEPRDSAVYFCASGLAARAGRGGEQFFGPGTRLTVL.

This clone appeared a single time. This chain joins TRBV20-1 and TRBJ2-1, with D possibly being TRBD2 (6 bases). Germline CDR1 and CDR2: DFQATT and SNEGSKA (reference sequence). The CDR3 consists of 11 residues. The V end lost 6 bases, the J end lost 6 bases, and 9 bases lay between the germline ends. The CDR3 nucleotides read TGCAGTGCGAGACTAGTCAATGAGCAGTTCTTC. Translating gives CSARLVNEQFF.